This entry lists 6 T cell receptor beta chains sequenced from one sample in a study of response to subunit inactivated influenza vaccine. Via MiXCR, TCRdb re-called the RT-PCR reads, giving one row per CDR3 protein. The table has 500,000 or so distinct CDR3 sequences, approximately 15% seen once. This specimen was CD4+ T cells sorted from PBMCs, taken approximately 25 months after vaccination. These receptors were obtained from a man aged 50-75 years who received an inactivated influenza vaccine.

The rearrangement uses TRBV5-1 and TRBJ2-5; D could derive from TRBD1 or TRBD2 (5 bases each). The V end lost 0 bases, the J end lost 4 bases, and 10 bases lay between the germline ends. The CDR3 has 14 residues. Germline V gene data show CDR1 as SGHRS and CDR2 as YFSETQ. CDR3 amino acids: CASSLVGVGETQYF. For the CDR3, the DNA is TGCGCCAGCAGCTTGGTGGGGGTAGGAGAGACCCAGTACTTC.

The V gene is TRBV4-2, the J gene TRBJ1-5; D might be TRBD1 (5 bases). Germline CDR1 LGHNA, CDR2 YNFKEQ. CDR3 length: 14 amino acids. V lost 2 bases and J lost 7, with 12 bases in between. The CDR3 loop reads CASSQNQGPQPQHF. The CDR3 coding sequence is TGTGCCAGCAGCCAAAATCAGGGCCCCCAGCCCCAGCATTTT.

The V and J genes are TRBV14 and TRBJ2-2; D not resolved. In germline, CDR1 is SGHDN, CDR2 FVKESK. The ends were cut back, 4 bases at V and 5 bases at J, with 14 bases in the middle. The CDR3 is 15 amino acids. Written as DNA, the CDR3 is TGTGCCAGCAGCCTCGGATCGGGTCGTACCGGGGAGCTGTTTTTT. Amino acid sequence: CASSLGSGRTGELFF.

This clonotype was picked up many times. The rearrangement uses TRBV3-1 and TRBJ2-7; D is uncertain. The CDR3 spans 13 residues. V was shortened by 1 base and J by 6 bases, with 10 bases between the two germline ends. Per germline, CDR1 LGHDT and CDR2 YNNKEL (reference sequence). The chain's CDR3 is CASSQGYGSEQYF. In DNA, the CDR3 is TGTGCCAGCAGCCAAGGCTATGGATCCGAGCAGTACTTC.

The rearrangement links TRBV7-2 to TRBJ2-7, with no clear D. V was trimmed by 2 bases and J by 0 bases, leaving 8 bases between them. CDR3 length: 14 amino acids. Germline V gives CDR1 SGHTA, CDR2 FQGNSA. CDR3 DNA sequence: TGTGCCAGCAGCTTATTGTGGGGCTCCTACGAGCAGTACTTC. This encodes CASSLLWGSYEQYF. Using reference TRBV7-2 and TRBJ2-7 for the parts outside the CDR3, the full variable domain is GAGVSQSPSNKVTEKGKDVELRCDPISGHTALYWYRQSLGQGLEFLIYFQGNSAPDKSGLPSDRFSAERTGGSVSTLTIQRTQQEDSAVYLCASSLLWGSYEQYFGPGTRLTVT.

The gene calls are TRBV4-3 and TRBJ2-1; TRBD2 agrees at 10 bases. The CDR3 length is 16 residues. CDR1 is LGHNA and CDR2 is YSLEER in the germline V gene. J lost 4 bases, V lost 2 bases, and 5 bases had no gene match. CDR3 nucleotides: TGCGCCAGCAGCCAATATACGACTAGCGGGTACAATGAGCAGTTCTTC. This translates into CASSQYTTSGYNEQFF.